The entry below gives a single T cell receptor beta chain sequence along with its context. Its antigen is not identified. Cells stained for CD3, CD4, CD8, CD45RA and CD27 were sorted into four subsets. The sample originates from a study of naive and memory T cell subsets. Two oligonucleotides, mixed equimolar, formed the beta constant-region primer covering TRBC1 and TRBC2. Four rounds of PCR amplified the ligated cDNA using nested alpha and beta constant-region primers plus SP2. One entry per CDR3 protein, called by TCRdb with MiXCR from the UMI-ligation and nested PCR reads. Of tens of thousands of distinct CDR3 sequences in the sample, about 11% are singletons; the top ten hold about 0.14%. V shed 0 bases and J shed 2 bases, with 12 bases lying between them. Germline V CDR1 and CDR2: MNHEY, SVGEGT. The CDR3 consists of 16 residues. Study-level points and caveats: Possibly reflecting memory cells re-expressing CD45RA, a few larger clonotypes occurred in naive repertoires, especially CD8. Between naive and memory subsets, TCR abundance power law exponents differed. Clonotypes here are unpaired alpha or beta chain sequences. In CD4 and CD8 cells, diversity dropped from naive through EMRA.

Source material: naive CD4+ T cells from blood. The chain is built from TRBV6-2 or TRBV6-3 and TRBJ2-3; D is uncertain. The clonotype comes from a human donor in good health. CDR3 region: CASSYSRLRSTDTQYF. For the CDR3, the DNA is TGTGCCAGCAGTTACTCGCGATTGCGGTCCACAGATACGCAGTATTTT.